This TCR beta chain stems from a study of T cell changes during pregnancy in multiple sclerosis. This CDR3 is built from 15 residues. CDR1 is LGHNA, CDR2 YNFKEQ, per germline. The J segment lost 5 bases and the V segment lost 5 bases, leaving 5 bases of the junction unmatched. Libraries were prepared by immunoSEQ multiplex PCR; TCRdb keeps only in-frame clonotypes and omits some of them. The sample has roughly 24,000 clones, roughly nine tenths seen once. This clone has only a few counts. This clonotype was obtained from a female donor with multiple sclerosis, enrolled in a pregnancy study. The chain recombines TRBV4-2 with TRBJ2-1; TRBD2 matches at 11 bases. The sequencing here drew on CD8+ T cells from peripheral blood mononuclear cells, taken after pregnancy. CDR3 DNA: TGTGCCAGCAGCGCGGGACTAGCGGAGGACAATGAGCAGTTCTTC. It translates to CASSAGLAEDNEQFF.